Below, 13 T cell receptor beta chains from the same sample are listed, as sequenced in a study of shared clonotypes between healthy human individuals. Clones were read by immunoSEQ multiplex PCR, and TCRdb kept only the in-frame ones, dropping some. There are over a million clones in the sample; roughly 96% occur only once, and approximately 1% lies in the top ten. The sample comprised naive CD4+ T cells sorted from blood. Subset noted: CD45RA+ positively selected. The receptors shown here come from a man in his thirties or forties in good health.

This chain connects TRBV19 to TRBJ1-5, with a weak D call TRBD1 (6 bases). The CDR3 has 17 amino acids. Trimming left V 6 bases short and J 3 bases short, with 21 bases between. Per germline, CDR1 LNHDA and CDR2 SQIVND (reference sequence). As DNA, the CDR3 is TGTGCCAGTAGCCAAATAGAGGGCGGGGGGCTCAATCAGCCCCAGCATTTT. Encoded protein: CASSQIEGGGLNQPQHF.

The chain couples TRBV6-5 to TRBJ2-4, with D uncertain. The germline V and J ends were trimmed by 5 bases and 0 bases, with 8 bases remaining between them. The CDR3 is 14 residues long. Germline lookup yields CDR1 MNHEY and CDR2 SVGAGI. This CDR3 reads CASSKSRAKNIQYF. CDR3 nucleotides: TGTGCCAGCAGTAAGAGTCGAGCCAAAAACATTCAGTACTTC.

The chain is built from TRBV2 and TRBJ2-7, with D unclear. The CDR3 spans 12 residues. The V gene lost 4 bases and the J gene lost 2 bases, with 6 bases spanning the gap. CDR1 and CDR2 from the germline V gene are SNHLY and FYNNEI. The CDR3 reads CASSVTPYEQYF. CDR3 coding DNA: TGTGCCAGCAGTGTCACCCCCTACGAGCAGTACTTC.

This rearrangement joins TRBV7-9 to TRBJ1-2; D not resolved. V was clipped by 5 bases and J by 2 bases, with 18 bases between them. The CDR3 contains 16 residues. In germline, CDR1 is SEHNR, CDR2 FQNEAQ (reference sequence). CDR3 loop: CASSPLEGSFNYGYTF. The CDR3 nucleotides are TGTGCCAGCAGCCCCTTAGAAGGATCATTCAACTATGGCTACACCTTC.

As DNA, the CDR3 is TGCGCCAGCAGCCTTGAAGGACCTGCCTACGAGCAGTACTTC. Encoded protein: CASSLEGPAYEQYF. J is TRBJ2-7 and V is TRBV5-1; D is unclear. CDR1 is SGHRS, CDR2 YFSETQ, per germline. V was shortened by 4 bases and J by 2 bases, with 13 bases between the two germline ends. The CDR3 is 14 residues long. Combining the CDR3 with reference TRBV5-1 and TRBJ2-7 gives the whole variable domain KAGVTQTPRYLIKTRGQQVTLSCSPISGHRSVSWYQQTPGQGLQFLFEYFSETQRNKGNFPGRFSGRQFSNSRSEMNVSTLELGDSALYLCASSLEGPAYEQYFGPGTRLTVT.

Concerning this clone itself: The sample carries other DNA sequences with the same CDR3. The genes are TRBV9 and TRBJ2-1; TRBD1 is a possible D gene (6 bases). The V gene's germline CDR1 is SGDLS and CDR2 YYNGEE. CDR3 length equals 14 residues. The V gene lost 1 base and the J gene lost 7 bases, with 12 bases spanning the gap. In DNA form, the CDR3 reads TGTGCCAGCAGCGTAAGTCTTAGGGGGAATGAGCAGTTCTTC. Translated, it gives CASSVSLRGNEQFF.

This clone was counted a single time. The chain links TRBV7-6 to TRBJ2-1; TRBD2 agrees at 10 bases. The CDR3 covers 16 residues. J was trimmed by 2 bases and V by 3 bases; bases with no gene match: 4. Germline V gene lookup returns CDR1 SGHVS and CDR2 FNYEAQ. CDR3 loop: CASSFQSGRAYNEQFF. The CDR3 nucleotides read TGTGCCAGCAGCTTCCAGAGCGGGAGGGCCTACAATGAGCAGTTCTTC.

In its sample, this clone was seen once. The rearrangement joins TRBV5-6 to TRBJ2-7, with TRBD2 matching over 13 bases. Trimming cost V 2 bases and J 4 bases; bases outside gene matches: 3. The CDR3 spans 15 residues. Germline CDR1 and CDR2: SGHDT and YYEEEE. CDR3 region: CASSFGLAGDYEQYF. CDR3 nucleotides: TGTGCCAGCAGCTTTGGACTAGCGGGAGATTACGAGCAGTACTTC. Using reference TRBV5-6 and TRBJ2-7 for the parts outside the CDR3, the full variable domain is DAGVTQSPTHLIKTRGQQVTLRCSPKSGHDTVSWYQQALGQGPQFIFQYYEEEERQRGNFPDRFSGHQFPNYSSELNVNALLLGDSALYLCASSFGLAGDYEQYFGPGTRLTVT.

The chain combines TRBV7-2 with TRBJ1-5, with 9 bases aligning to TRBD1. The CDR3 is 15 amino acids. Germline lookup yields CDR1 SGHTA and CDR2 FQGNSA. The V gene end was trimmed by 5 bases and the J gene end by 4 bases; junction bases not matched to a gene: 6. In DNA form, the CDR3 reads TGTGCCAGCAGCCCACTTGGGACAGGGAATCAGCCCCAGCATTTT. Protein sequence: CASSPLGTGNQPQHF.

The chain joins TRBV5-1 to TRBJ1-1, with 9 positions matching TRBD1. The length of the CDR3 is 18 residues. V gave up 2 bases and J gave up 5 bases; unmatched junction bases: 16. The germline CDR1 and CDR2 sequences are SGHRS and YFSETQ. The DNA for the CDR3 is TGCGCCAGCAGCTTAGGGACAGGGTACGGGCACAGACAAACTGAAGCTTTCTTT. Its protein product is CASSLGTGYGHRQTEAFF.

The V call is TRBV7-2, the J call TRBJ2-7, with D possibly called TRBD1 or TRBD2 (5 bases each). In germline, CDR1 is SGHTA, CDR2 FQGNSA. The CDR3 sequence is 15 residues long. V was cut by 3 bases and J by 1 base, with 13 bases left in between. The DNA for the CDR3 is TGTGCCAGCAGCTTCCCTCTGAGGGGTTCCTACGAGCAGTACTTC. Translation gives CASSFPLRGSYEQYF. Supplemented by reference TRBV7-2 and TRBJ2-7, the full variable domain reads GAGVSQSPSNKVTEKGKDVELRCDPISGHTALYWYRQSLGQGLEFLIYFQGNSAPDKSGLPSDRFSAERTGGSVSTLTIQRTQQEDSAVYLCASSFPLRGSYEQYFGPGTRLTVT.

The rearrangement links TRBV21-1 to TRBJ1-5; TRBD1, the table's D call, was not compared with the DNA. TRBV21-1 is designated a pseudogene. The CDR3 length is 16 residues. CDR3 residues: CASSKAQVPGNQPQHF. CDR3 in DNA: TGTGCCAGCAGCAAAGCACAGGTACCTGGCAATCAGCCCCAGCATTTT.

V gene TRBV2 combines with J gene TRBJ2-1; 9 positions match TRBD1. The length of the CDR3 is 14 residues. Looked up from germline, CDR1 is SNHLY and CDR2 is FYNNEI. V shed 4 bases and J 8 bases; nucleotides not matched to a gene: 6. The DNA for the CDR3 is TGTGCCAGCAGTGTTGGACAGGGGATTCATGAGCAGTTCTTC. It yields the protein CASSVGQGIHEQFF.